The source of this T cell receptor beta chain is a study of untreated major depressive disorder. Participants with major medical conditions, Axis I/II comorbidities, regular medication or illicit drug use were excluded. CD4+ T cells were isolated from thawed PBMCs by magnetic negative selection. Enrichment usually gave 85% to 95% pure CD4+ T cells. Assay used: immunoSEQ multiplex PCR; TCRdb lists only in-frame clones, some missing. The sample lists 20,000 to 25,000 clones; over 75% were seen once. Germline V lookup: CDR1 SGDLS, CDR2 YYNGEE. Trimming cost V 3 bases and J 8 bases; bases outside gene matches: 7. This CDR3 comprises 14 residues.

This sequence was found in a woman aged 25 to 39 in good health. V gene TRBV9 combines with J gene TRBJ1-2, with 10 bases identical to TRBD1. Sequencing input: CD4+ T cells from PBMCs. This CDR3 is CASSELGTGDGYTF. CDR3 in DNA: TGTGCCAGCAGCGAACTGGGGACAGGGGACGGCTACACCTTC.